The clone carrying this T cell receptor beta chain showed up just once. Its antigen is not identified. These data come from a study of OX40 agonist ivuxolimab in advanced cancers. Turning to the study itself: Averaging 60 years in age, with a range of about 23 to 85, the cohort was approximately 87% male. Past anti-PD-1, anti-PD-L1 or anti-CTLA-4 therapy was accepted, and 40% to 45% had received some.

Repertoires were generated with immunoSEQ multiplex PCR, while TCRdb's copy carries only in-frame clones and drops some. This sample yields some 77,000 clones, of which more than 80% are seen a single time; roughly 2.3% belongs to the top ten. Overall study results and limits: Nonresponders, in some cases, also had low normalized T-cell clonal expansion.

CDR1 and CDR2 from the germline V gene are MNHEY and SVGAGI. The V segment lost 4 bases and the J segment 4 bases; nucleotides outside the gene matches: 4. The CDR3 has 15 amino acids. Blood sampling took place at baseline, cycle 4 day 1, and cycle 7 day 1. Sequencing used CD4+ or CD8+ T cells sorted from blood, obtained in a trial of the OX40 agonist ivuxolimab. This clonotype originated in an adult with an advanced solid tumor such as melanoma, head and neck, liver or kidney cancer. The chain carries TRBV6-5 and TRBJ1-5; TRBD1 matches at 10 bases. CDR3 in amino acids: CASSFGQGVNQPQHF. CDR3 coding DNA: TGTGCCAGCAGTTTCGGACAGGGGGTAAATCAGCCCCAGCATTTT.